This T cell receptor (beta chain) is from a study of CD8+CD57+ T cells in acquired aplastic anemia. About the research overall: The mean DNA yield obtained from sorted CD4+ and CD8+ cells came to about 3 ug.

The use of genomic DNA as template underpinned the TCR beta VDJ and CDR3 profiling. TCRdb reprocessed the reads with MiXCR, giving one entry per CDR3 protein. The table lists some 180,000 distinct CDR3 sequences, 48% of them singletons. This clonotype has a handful of counts. Its antigen remains unknown. Study-wide points: Sharing between patients and controls was observed for around 27 CD8+ CDR3 sequences.

V lost 2 bases and J lost 6, with 11 bases in between. The CDR3 extends over 14 amino acids. CDR1 is SGHKS and CDR2 is YYEKEE in the germline V gene (reference sequence). Patients selected for sequencing had displayed CD8+CD57+ cell expansion by flow cytometry. Severe acquired aplastic anemia was diagnosed in all patients. Prior therapy had not been administered to any patient at the time of blood sampling. V is TRBV5-5 and J is TRBJ2-2, with D tentatively TRBD1 (6 bases). Sequenced input: sorted CD4+, CD8+, or CD8+CD57+ T cells (not recorded which) from PBMCs. The TCR sequence derives from a human donor with aplastic anemia. CDR3 DNA: TGTGCCAGCAGCTTTTCTCAGGGGTCCGGGGAGCTGTTTTTT. This translates into CASSFSQGSGELFF.